The following is a T cell receptor beta chain sequence with its context. Many counts were recorded for this clonotype. The antigen it recognizes is unknown. The record has no base qualities; no much larger clone is one base away. This specimen's time point label, interpreted: longitudinal time-point 1 (baseline). The healthy controls were volunteers from blood banks in Maryland, USA. For unsorted PBMC libraries, 2 million PBMCs were used after storage in RNAlater at -80 degrees C until RNA extraction. Peripheral blood underwent Ficoll-Hypaque density gradient centrifugation to isolate PBMCs, which were then cryopreserved in liquid nitrogen. To synthesize cDNA, template-switch 5'RACE was performed with a primer carrying a 10-nucleotide random unique molecular identifier so that each TCR transcript was tagged. Every sequencing run yielded over 180 million TCR-beta sequences covering 15-18 subjects. The RNeasy kit was used for extraction of total RNA. The KAPA Real-time Library Amplification kit was used to amplify TCR-beta VDJ regions with primers for the TCR constant region and the 5'RACE anchor. Sample indexes and Illumina adaptors were added in a first PCR, and a second PCR then increased library yield. The roughly 650 bp TCR product was size-selected on a 2% E-gel SizeSelection system after Ampure bead purification. Before pooling, library quality was checked on a Bioanalyzer, concentration was measured with Qubit, and libraries were quantified with the Kapa Library Quantification kit. An Illumina HiSeq 2500 sequenced the libraries paired-end 2 x 150 bp. To increase sequence diversity, about 23-30% phiX was spiked into each library pool. As for how the authors treated the data: Quality-filtered reads were processed with the UMI-based MiGEC pipeline, which removed over 75% of raw TCR sequences during error correction. IMGT germline references were used for aligning VDJ genes, and each clonotype was defined as a unique CDR3 amino acid sequence together with its V-J genes. Clonal expansion, Shannon diversity and CDR3 relatedness (CalcPairwiseDistances, ClusterSamples) were evaluated with VDJtools, and phylogenetic trees were built with CLCbio workbench. A clone was classed as expanded if it had 8 or more unique UMIs, a cutoff based on coefficient-of-variation modelling across technical triplicates. TCRdb handled the public reads itself, with Q25 trimming in fastp and clone calling in MiXCR, and kept productive beta chains. A single entry per CDR3 protein holds the most common genes and DNA from its merged rows. These V and J calls derive from TCRdb rather than the authors' analysis. For this sample the table gives tens of thousands of distinct CDR3 sequences, of which 9.5% to 13% were detected only once. The ten most abundant clones make up 9.5% to 10% of the sample.

This sample is part of a study of neurological immune-mediated disorders (dated by TCRdb to about 2019). About the full investigation: Peripheral blood TCR-beta repertoires from patients with HTLV-I-associated myelopathy (HAM/TSP), patients with multiple sclerosis, and healthy controls were compared in the study using UMI-based sequencing. Alongside PBMC samples, the set of fewer than 110 TCR-beta libraries contained longitudinal samples, technical triplicates, and paired CD4+ and CD8+ T-cell subsets that had been sorted. Longitudinal HAM/TSP and healthy donors had 3 time-points each (about 3-45 month intervals). The cohort comprised 68 subjects: some 14 HAM/TSP patients, around 34 multiple sclerosis patients and 20 healthy controls. General findings and caveats noted by the study authors: The highest TCR clonal expansion was observed in HAM/TSP patients, whereas the lowest was observed in MS patients, even when compared with healthy controls. Across subjects, expanded clones never shared an identical CDR3 amino acid sequence, which suggests that the TCR-beta repertoires in every group were private.

The germline V gene (reference sequence) sets CDR1 to LNHNV and CDR2 to YYDKDF. V trim: 0 bases; J trim: 1 base; unmatched bases: 5. The CDR3 numbers 17 residues from cysteine through phenylalanine. The entry retains the CDR3 DNA only, 51 bases that are in frame from base 1. The chain is encoded by TRBV15 joined to TRBJ2-3, with TRBD2 identical over 9 junction bases. The TCR was taken from a man under 40 in good health. The sequencing sample was made of PBMCs. The sequenced DNA: TGTGCCACCAGCAGAGAGGGAGTAGCGGGAGGCACAGATACGCAGTATTTT. It is translated as CATSREGVAGGTDTQYF.